This T cell receptor beta chain was recovered during a study of blood T cell repertoires in COVID-19. Study-level background: From T cells, B-cell-depleted T cells, or PBMCs came the material, which was cDNA or gDNA.

The germline V gene encodes CDR1 LGHNA and CDR2 YSLEER. The CDR3 spans 14 residues. V dropped 4 bases and J dropped 6; count of bases not matched to a gene: 8. Everyone who took part was 18 to 89 years old, and they came from about two dozen US areas. Each participant's cohort was designated according to participant-reported clinical history. TCRdb's copy holds only in-frame clones and misses some; the assay was immunoSEQ multiplex PCR. The sample includes around 110,000 clones, about 83% of them seen just once. Source material: PBMCs or T cells enriched from blood (not recorded which). The chain recombines TRBV4-3 with TRBJ1-1; 7 nucleotides match TRBD1. The clonotype originates from a woman aged 25 to 45 who had recovered from COVID-19. The CDR3 coding sequence is TGCGCCAGCAGCCCGACAGGGAGGATGGCTGAAGCTTTCTTT. Amino acid sequence: CASSPTGRMAEAFF.